These 30 T cell receptor beta chains were sequenced from one sample in a study of shared clonotypes between healthy human individuals. Libraries were prepared by immunoSEQ multiplex PCR; TCRdb keeps only in-frame clonotypes and omits some of them. The data contain some 690,000 clones, around 90% of them seen just once; the ten biggest clones take up 34%. The sample was memory CD8+ T cells from PBMCs. Regarding subset: CD45RO+ cells pooled with CCR7-negative TemRA cells. These receptor sequences come from a man aged 18 to 29 in good health. Some clones in this sample may be carry-over from other donors' samples.

The chain has TRBV27 and TRBJ2-5; the D gene is possibly TRBD2 (6 bases). V dropped 4 bases and J dropped 5 bases, with 11 bases sitting between them. Germline V gene sequence: CDR1 MNHEY, CDR2 SMNVEV (reference sequence). There are 13 residues in the CDR3. The CDR3 DNA follows: TGTGCCAGCAGTTCTACTAGCTGGGAGACCCAGTACTTC. This gives the protein CASSSTSWETQYF.

Concerning this clone itself: The sample has other DNA sequences that encode this CDR3 too. The V and J genes are TRBV4-3 and TRBJ2-7, with 8 bases aligning to TRBD1. V lost 1 base, J lost 4 bases, and 3 bases stayed unmatched. Germline V gene lookup returns CDR1 LGHNA and CDR2 YSLEER. The length of the CDR3 is 14 residues. CDR3 nucleotides: TGCGCCAGCAGCCAAGGGCAGGGGGCTTACGAGCAGTACTTC. It encodes CASSQGQGAYEQYF.

This CDR3 is CASNRTPTNEKLFF. CDR3 DNA: TGTGCCAGCAATCGGACCCCAACTAATGAAAAACTGTTTTTT. The gene calls are TRBV28 and TRBJ1-4; D gene unclear. The V gene lost 7 bases and the J gene lost 0 bases, with 9 bases spanning the gap. Germline CDR1 and CDR2: MDHEN and SYDVKM. The CDR3 is 14 residues long.

The J gene is TRBJ2-7, the V gene TRBV7-3, with TRBD2 identical over 8 bases. J was trimmed by 1 base and V by 5 bases; bases with no gene match: 10. The length of the CDR3 is 16 residues. The germline CDR1 and CDR2 sequences are SGHTA and FQGTGA. The CDR3 region has the DNA TGTGCCAGCAGCCTGTCCGGTAGCGGGGTTTCCTACGAGCAGTACTTC. This gives the protein CASSLSGSGVSYEQYF.

J is TRBJ1-2 and V is TRBV29-1, with D possibly TRBD1 on 5 matching bases. The CDR3 length is 14 residues. The V gene's germline CDR1 is SQVTM and CDR2 ANQGSEA. The V and J ends lost 4 bases and 3 bases respectively, with 15 bases between them. The DNA for the CDR3 is TGCAGCGTTGGGGGGAGGGGCCCCTACTATGGCTACACCTTC. This sequence encodes CSVGGRGPYYGYTF.

V usage is TRBV29-1 and J usage is TRBJ1-2; D may be TRBD1 (6 bases). Trimming took 1 base from V and 1 from J, leaving 13 bases between them. Per the germline V gene, CDR1 is SQVTM and CDR2 is ANQGSEA. The CDR3 consists of 15 residues. CDR3: CSVEVRGPLNYGYTF. The CDR3, as DNA: TGCAGCGTTGAAGTTCGGGGGCCCCTTAACTATGGCTACACCTTC. The entire variable domain, with the rest obtained from reference TRBV29-1 and TRBJ1-2, is as follows: SAVISQKPSRDICQRGTSLTIQCQVDSQVTMMFWYRQQPGQSLTLIATANQGSEATYESGFVIDKFPISRPNLTFSTLTVSNMSPEDSSIYLCSVEVRGPLNYGYTFGSGTRLTVV.

V usage is TRBV11-2 and J usage is TRBJ2-1; weak D call: TRBD1 (5 bases). The germline V gene has CDR1 SGHAT and CDR2 FQNNGV. V lost 1 base and J 0 bases, leaving 10 bases between the germline ends. The CDR3 has 16 amino acids. The CDR3, as DNA: TGTGCCAGCAGCTTAGGTCTAGACAGCTCCTACAATGAGCAGTTCTTC. Its translation: CASSLGLDSSYNEQFF.

CDR3 nucleotides: TGTGCCAGCAGCTTAGAGAACCGAGGGATTAACTATGGCTACACCTTC. Its translation is CASSLENRGINYGYTF. The chain links TRBV7-9 to TRBJ1-2; D is undetermined. The CDR3 consists of 16 residues. Between the trimmed V and J ends, which lost 1 base and 1 base, there was a span of 13 bases. Germline V lookup: CDR1 SEHNR, CDR2 FQNEAQ (reference sequence).

This chain joins TRBV29-1 and TRBJ2-5; possibly TRBD2 for D (5 bases). This CDR3 is built from 13 residues. Germline CDR1 and CDR2: SQVTM and ANQGSEA. V dropped 4 bases and J dropped 1 base, with 10 bases sitting between them. CDR3 DNA: TGCAGCGTTGTAGCGACCTCCCAAGAGACCCAGTACTTC. Translation: CSVVATSQETQYF.

The chain is built from TRBV27 and TRBJ2-5, with D possibly matching TRBD2 (5 bases). This CDR3 has 16 residues. Germline V CDR1 and CDR2: MNHEY, SMNVEV (reference sequence). Between the trimmed V and J ends, which lost 7 bases and 2 bases, there was a span of 20 bases. CDR3 DNA: TGTGCCAGCACCTCAAGTCACCCAGCGGCTCAAGAGACCCAGTACTTC. Its translation is CASTSSHPAAQETQYF.

The chain uses TRBV9 and TRBJ2-7; D is uncertain. Deletions cut 0 bases from V and 2 bases from J, with 15 bases between. Germline V CDR1 and CDR2: SGDLS, YYNGEE. This CDR3 has 16 residues. CDR3 sequence reads: CASSVESGQLPYEQYF. The CDR3 region has the DNA TGTGCCAGCAGCGTAGAGTCTGGGCAGCTACCCTACGAGCAGTACTTC.

The rearrangement uses TRBV10-1 and TRBJ2-7, with D uncertain. Deletions cut 0 bases from V and 2 bases from J, with 11 bases between. Looked up from germline, CDR1 is WNHNN and CDR2 is SYGVQD (reference sequence). This CDR3 comprises 15 residues. The CDR3 bases are TGCGCCAGCAGTGAGTCGGCCAGACCGACCTACGAGCAGTACTTC. This gives the protein CASSESARPTYEQYF.

Only a few counts were recorded for this clone. This chain uses TRBV7-9 with TRBJ2-7; 7 nucleotides line up with TRBD1. Germline V gene sequence: CDR1 SEHNR, CDR2 FQNEAQ (reference sequence). J lost 0 bases, V lost 6 bases, and 11 bases had no gene match. The CDR3 is 16 residues long. The CDR3 region has the DNA TGTGCCAGCAGATCACAGGGACAGTCAAGCTCCTACGAGCAGTACTTC. Translation: CASRSQGQSSSYEQYF.

V is TRBV10-3 and J is TRBJ2-2, with a possible D match to TRBD1 (5 bases). There are 13 residues in the CDR3. Trimming shortened V by 10 bases and J by 4 bases, and 13 bases separated the two germline ends. Germline loops: CDR1 ENHRY, CDR2 SYGVKD. In DNA, the CDR3 is TGTGCCAGCGAGGACATTCTCACCGGGGAGCTGTTTTTT. Amino acids: CASEDILTGELFF.

This chain connects TRBV28 to TRBJ1-5; TRBD1 matches at 8 bases. V shed 6 bases and J 3 bases; nucleotides not matched to a gene: 7. CDR1 and CDR2 (germline): MDHEN, SYDVKM. The length of the CDR3 is 15 residues. CDR3 amino acids: CASRENRGTNQPQHF. DNA for the CDR3: TGTGCCAGCAGGGAGAACAGGGGGACCAATCAGCCCCAGCATTTT.

V usage is TRBV7-9 and J usage is TRBJ2-7; 9 nucleotides match TRBD1. The junction had 11 bases not matched to a gene; V was cut back by 7 bases and J by 7 bases. Germline-derived CDR1 and CDR2 are SEHNR and FQNEAQ (reference sequence). The CDR3 has 14 residues. CDR3 residues: CASIRGDRAEEQYF. DNA for the CDR3: TGTGCCAGCATTCGCGGGGACAGGGCTGAGGAGCAGTACTTC.

This chain uses TRBV6-4 with TRBJ2-1; TRBD2 matches at 11 bases. Germline CDR1 is MRHNA and CDR2 is SNTAGT. The CDR3 is 15 amino acids. The V gene end was trimmed by 4 bases and the J gene end by 5 bases; junction bases not matched to a gene: 4. The CDR3 protein is CASSVTSGSNNEQFF. For the CDR3, the DNA is TGTGCCAGCAGTGTAACTAGCGGGAGTAACAATGAGCAGTTCTTC.

The rearrangement joins TRBV7-9 to TRBJ2-2; 7 nucleotides align to TRBD1. The CDR3 length is 17 residues. V dropped 4 bases and J dropped 1; count of bases not matched to a gene: 9. Germline CDR1 reads SEHNR; CDR2 reads FQNEAQ (reference sequence). CDR3 DNA: TGTGCCAGCAGCTGGCCAGCCCGACAGGGGAACACCGGGGAGCTGTTTTTT. It translates to CASSWPARQGNTGELFF.

This rearrangement joins TRBV7-9 to TRBJ2-7, with TRBD2 as a possible D gene (5 bases). CDR3 length equals 15 residues. V was trimmed by 1 base and J by 0 bases, leaving 10 bases between them. Germline CDR1 SEHNR, CDR2 FQNEAQ (reference sequence). CDR3 nucleotides: TGTGCCAGCAGCTTAGGCGGGCTAAGCTCCTACGAGCAGTACTTC. Its protein product is CASSLGGLSSYEQYF.

This clone occurred once. The V call is TRBV21-1, the J call TRBJ1-3. TRBV21-1 is flagged as a pseudogene. This CDR3 spans 18 amino acids. The CDR3 is CASSAPKNGVVLSNTIYF. The CDR3 DNA follows: TGTGCCAGCAGCGCCCCCAAGAATGGAGTAGTACTGTCAAACACCATATATTTT.

The rearrangement uses TRBV7-9 and TRBJ2-7, with a tentative D call TRBD1 (5 bases). The CDR3 consists of 13 residues. In germline, CDR1 is SEHNR, CDR2 FQNEAQ (reference sequence). Trimming took 5 bases from V and 1 from J, leaving 9 bases between them. The DNA for the CDR3 is TGTGCCAGCAGCCAGGACACGTCCTACGAGCAGTACTTC. It yields the protein CASSQDTSYEQYF.

The CDR3 nucleotides are TGTGCCTGGTGGGACGTCTGGGGGAATGAGCAGTTCTTC. This encodes CAWWDVWGNEQFF. The chain links TRBV30 to TRBJ2-1, with D perhaps assigned TRBD1 or TRBD2 (5 bases each). Germline CDR1 reads GTSNPN; CDR2 reads SVGIG (reference sequence). V dropped 5 bases and J dropped 7 bases, with 15 bases sitting between them. The length of the CDR3 is 13 residues. The variable domain in full, with the rest retrieved from reference TRBV30 and TRBJ2-1, is SQTIHQWPATLVQPVGSPLSLECTVEGTSNPNLYWYRQAAGRGLQLLFYSVGIGQISSEVPQNLSASRPQDRQFILSSKKLLLSDSGFYLCAWWDVWGNEQFFGPGTRLTVL.

The rearrangement links TRBV7-9 to TRBJ1-1; tentative D call: TRBD1 (5 bases). V was cut by 1 base and J by 1 base, with 13 bases left in between. Germline loops: CDR1 SEHNR, CDR2 FQNEAQ (reference sequence). The CDR3 contains 16 residues. CDR3 amino acids: CASSLEITGPNTEAFF. The CDR3 coding sequence is TGTGCCAGCAGCTTAGAGATTACAGGACCGAACACTGAAGCTTTCTTT.

The V gene is TRBV7-6, the J gene TRBJ2-5; tentatively, D is TRBD1 (6 bases). CDR3 size: 15 residues. Trimming removed 1 base from V and 2 bases from J, with 11 bases in between. Germline V gene data show CDR1 as SGHVS and CDR2 as FNYEAQ. The CDR3 spells CASSLGGQSQETQYF. CDR3 nucleotide sequence: TGTGCCAGCAGCTTAGGGGGACAATCGCAAGAGACCCAGTACTTC.

V gene TRBV2 combines with J gene TRBJ1-4; D remains unclear. CDR3 length equals 13 residues. The V end lost 7 bases, the J end lost 4 bases, and 10 bases lay between the germline ends. Germline loops: CDR1 SNHLY, CDR2 FYNNEI. The CDR3 DNA reads TGTGCCAGCACTCGGTACAGTAATGAAAAACTGTTTTTT. Protein: CASTRYSNEKLFF.

This chain uses TRBV19 with TRBJ2-6; D possibly uses TRBD1 or TRBD2 (6 bases each). In germline, CDR1 is LNHDA, CDR2 SQIVND (reference sequence). This CDR3 region has 17 residues. V was clipped by 7 bases and J by 0 bases, with 16 bases between them. The CDR3 loop is CASNGGPLYSGANVLTF. The CDR3 nucleotides read TGTGCCAGTAATGGGGGGCCGCTATACTCTGGGGCCAACGTCCTGACTTTC.

The rearrangement joins TRBV6-6 to TRBJ2-5; D not resolved. The CDR3 totals 14 residues. Trimming removed 6 bases at V and 5 bases at J, with 16 bases between. Per germline, CDR1 MNHNY and CDR2 SVGAGI (reference sequence). The CDR3 spells CASSQKPRRETQYF. The CDR3 bases are TGTGCCAGCAGCCAGAAACCGAGGCGGGAGACCCAGTACTTC.

J is TRBJ2-3 and V is TRBV7-3; D uncertain. Per the germline V gene, CDR1 is SGHTA and CDR2 is FQGTGA. Trimming pared 6 bases from V and 2 bases from J, leaving 9 bases between. This CDR3 has 13 residues. Written as DNA, the CDR3 is TGTGCCAGCAGTATAGTCTACACAGATACGCAGTATTTT. This gives the protein CASSIVYTDTQYF.

This chain joins TRBV27 and TRBJ2-7; the D gene is possibly TRBD2 (6 bases). Between the trimmed V and J ends, which lost 4 bases and 0 bases, there was a span of 10 bases. Germline-derived CDR1 and CDR2 are MNHEY and SMNVEV (reference sequence). The length of the CDR3 is 14 residues. The DNA of the CDR3 is TGTGCCAGCAGTTGGGGACTGTCCTCCTACGAGCAGTACTTC. Its protein product is CASSWGLSSYEQYF.

The gene calls are TRBV7-9 and TRBJ2-7; no firm D call. V dropped 6 bases and J dropped 0 bases, with 12 bases sitting between them. CDR3 length equals 14 residues. Germline loops: CDR1 SEHNR, CDR2 FQNEAQ (reference sequence). Written as DNA, the CDR3 is TGTGCCAGCAGACCGGAGACGGTCTCCTACGAGCAGTACTTC. Translating it yields CASRPETVSYEQYF.